A single sample is the source of the 2 T cell receptor beta chains below, sequenced in a study of CD8 T cells in Susac syndrome (dated by TCRdb to between 2017 and 2020). The library was obtained by the immunoSEQ multiplex PCR assay. RNA was extracted with the RNeasy kit and roughly 0.45 to 1 ug was reverse transcribed using random hexamers. Clones were called with MiXCR by TCRdb after fastp trimmed the public reads at Q25, and only in-frame beta chains were retained. Each record represents a unique CDR3 protein, reported with the most common genes and DNA among its rows. The sample data list 50,000 to 55,000 distinct CDR3 sequences, and over 90% of these were observed just once. The biggest ten clones account for 0.75% of the sample. The sample taken for sequencing was CD8+ T cells from PBMCs. The receptors were gathered from a human donor with Susac syndrome.

This sequence joins TRBV29-1 and TRBJ2-7; perhaps TRBD2 as D (5 bases). The germline CDR1 and CDR2 sequences are SQVTM and ANQGSEA. The CDR3 length is 13 residues. Trimming stripped 7 bases from V and 1 base from J, with 14 bases between. Here the CDR3 DNA reads TGCAGCGCCGCCCGTGGGAGTTCCTACGAGCAGTACTTC. It is translated as CSAARGSSYEQYF.

V and J are TRBV20-1 and TRBJ2-7; 7 bases agree with TRBD1. The length of the CDR3 is 13 residues. Per the germline V gene, CDR1 is DFQATT and CDR2 is SNEGSKA (reference sequence). Trimming cost V 6 bases and J 2 bases; bases outside gene matches: 7. The chain's CDR3 is CSASTGSPYEQYF. The CDR3 bases are TGCAGTGCCTCGACAGGGTCTCCCTACGAGCAGTACTTC.